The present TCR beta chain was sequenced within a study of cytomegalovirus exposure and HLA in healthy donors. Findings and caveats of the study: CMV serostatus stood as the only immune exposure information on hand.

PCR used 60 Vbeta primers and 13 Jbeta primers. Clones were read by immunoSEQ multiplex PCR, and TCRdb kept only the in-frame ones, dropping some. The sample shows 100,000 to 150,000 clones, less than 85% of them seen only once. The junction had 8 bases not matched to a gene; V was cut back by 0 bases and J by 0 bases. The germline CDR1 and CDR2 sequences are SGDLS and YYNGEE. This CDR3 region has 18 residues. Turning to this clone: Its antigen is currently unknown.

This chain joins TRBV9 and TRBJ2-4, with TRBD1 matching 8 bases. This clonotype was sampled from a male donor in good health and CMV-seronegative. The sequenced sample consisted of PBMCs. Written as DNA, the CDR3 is TGTGCCAGCAGCGTAGGGGGCACCAGGGGGCTAGCCAAAAACATTCAGTACTTC. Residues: CASSVGGTRGLAKNIQYF.